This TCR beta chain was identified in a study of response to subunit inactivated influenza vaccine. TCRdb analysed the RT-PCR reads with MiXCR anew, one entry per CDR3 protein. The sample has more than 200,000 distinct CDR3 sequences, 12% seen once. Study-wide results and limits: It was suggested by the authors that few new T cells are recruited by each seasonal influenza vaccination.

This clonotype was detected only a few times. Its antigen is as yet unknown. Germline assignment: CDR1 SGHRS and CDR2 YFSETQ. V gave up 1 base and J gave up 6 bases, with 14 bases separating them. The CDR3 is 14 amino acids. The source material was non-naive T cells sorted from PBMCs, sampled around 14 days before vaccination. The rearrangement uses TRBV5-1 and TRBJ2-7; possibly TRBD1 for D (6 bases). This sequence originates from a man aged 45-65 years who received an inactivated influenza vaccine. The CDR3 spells CASSLLAGDGEQYF. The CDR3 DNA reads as TGCGCCAGCAGCTTGCTAGCAGGGGATGGCGAGCAGTACTTC.